Described below is a single T cell receptor (beta chain) sequence and its context. This entry comes from a study of blood T cell repertoires in COVID-19. Study at large: Donors in the United States, Italy and Spain gave samples during acute or convalescent COVID-19.

Repertoires were generated with immunoSEQ multiplex PCR, while TCRdb's copy carries only in-frame clones and drops some. The sample contains tens of thousands of clones, approximately 85% of which appear only once. CDR3 length: 16 residues. With 5 bases removed from V and 0 bases from J, the gap between germline ends came to 11 bases. In germline, CDR1 is LGHNA, CDR2 YNFKEQ. Specimen: peripheral blood. This chain joins TRBV4-2 and TRBJ1-6; D might be TRBD1 (5 bases). The receptor was derived from a human donor in a cohort sampled during active COVID-19. DNA for the CDR3: TGTGCCAGCAGCGGAGGGGCCAGCTCCTATAATTCACCCCTCCACTTT. Residues: CASSGGASSYNSPLHF.